The next 2 T cell receptor beta chains were all read from a single sample in a study of cytomegalovirus exposure and HLA in healthy donors. 60 Vbeta and 13 Jbeta primers were used in PCR. Some clones are missing from TCRdb's copy, which holds only in-frame ones; the method was immunoSEQ multiplex PCR. Among some 120,000 clones listed, 81% were seen once. The specimen was PBMCs. These TCRs come from a woman in her thirties in good health and CMV-seronegative.

The chain uses TRBV27 and TRBJ1-1, with a weak D call TRBD1 (5 bases). With 8 bases removed from V and 2 bases from J, the gap between germline ends came to 15 bases. The length of the CDR3 is 14 residues. The germline gives CDR1 MNHEY, CDR2 SMNVEV (reference sequence). The CDR3 region is CASRQPTGNTEAFF. The CDR3 DNA reads TGTGCCAGCCGCCAACCCACAGGCAACACTGAAGCTTTCTTT.

This clone appeared once. This rearrangement joins TRBV10-3 to TRBJ1-5; possibly TRBD1 for D (5 bases). Trimming cost V 10 bases and J 4 bases, with 17 bases left between them. Looked up from germline, CDR1 is ENHRY and CDR2 is SYGVKD. This CDR3 is built from 14 residues. DNA for the CDR3: TGTGCCACAGGGCCGGCTGGAGGGAATCAGCCCCAGCATTTT. This codes for CATGPAGGNQPQHF.